The table lists the clone carrying this T cell receptor (beta chain) with a few counts. Antigen specificity is unknown. The data were obtained in a study of cytomegalovirus exposure and HLA in healthy donors. Study-wide points: In a later analysis, an Asian-associated ancestry cluster reportedly showed fewer N-insertions than the approximately 670-donor mean. Available immune exposure information covered CMV serostatus only. Rarity marked most TCR sequences, yet some public TCRs occurred in many donors.

Amplification used 60 Vbeta primers and 13 Jbeta primers. Clones were read by immunoSEQ multiplex PCR, and TCRdb kept only the in-frame ones, dropping some. The table has about 190,000 clones, 60% to 80% seen once. The clonotype comes from a woman aged 25 to 39 in good health and CMV-seropositive. Sequenced sample: PBMCs.

CDR3 nucleotide sequence: TGTGCCATCCGGGACAAGGGTTTGAACACTGAAGCTTTCTTT. It is translated as CAIRDKGLNTEAFF. This chain uses TRBV10-3 with TRBJ1-1, with TRBD1 as a possible D gene (6 bases). CDR3 length: 14 amino acids. Germline loops: CDR1 ENHRY, CDR2 SYGVKD. V was cut by 8 bases and J by 0 bases, with 13 bases left in between.